This T cell receptor (beta chain) stems from a study of T-cell reconstitution after alpha-beta-depleted transplantation in children. Study-wide results and limits: At day 60, the high TCRbeta diversity found in some patients originated from recipient T cells and thymic progenitors that had survived. A year post-transplant, T-cell counts and diversity derived mostly from newly produced T cells. By about two months after transplant, alpha-beta T cells reportedly arose from several hundred graft clones that had expanded.

The V gene's germline CDR1 is LGHDT and CDR2 YNNKEL (reference sequence). Trimming left V 4 bases short and J 2 bases short, with 9 bases between. The CDR3 runs to 14 residues. Preparation of the TCRbeta library used unique molecular identifiers. Each CDR3 protein gets one entry after TCRdb re-called the PCR reads with MiXCR. The sample holds 780,000 or so distinct CDR3 sequences, roughly 15% seen once. Concerning this clonotype itself: Its antigen is not identified.

The sequenced sample was PBMCs, mostly from graft donor cells, obtained 360 days after TCRalphabeta/CD19-depleted stem cell transplant. The origin of this receptor is a male patient between 10 and 17 years old who had a stem cell transplant for acute lymphoblastic leukemia, so the T cells may come from the graft donor. The chain is built from TRBV3-1 and TRBJ2-1; D not certain. CDR3 residues: CASSPFSAYNEQFF. CDR3 in DNA: TGTGCCAGCAGCCCCTTCAGCGCCTACAATGAGCAGTTCTTC.